This T cell receptor beta chain was documented in a study of shared clonotypes between healthy human individuals (dated by TCRdb to 2018 to 2021). In the study overall: A few men and two women, aged 18 to 49 years, made up the cohort. For each donor, CD4 naive and CD4 memory were each run on three plates, CD8 naive on two plates, and CD8 memory on one plate. To increase sequencing depth and limit assay-specific biases, different laboratories used diverse techniques to prepare libraries and sequence TCR repertoires. Between about 0.9 and 10 billion PBMCs per donor were obtained by leukapheresis. The study deeply sequenced blood TCR repertoires of about 5 healthy adults to estimate repertoire size and the extent of clonotype sharing between individuals. What the work shows at the level of the full study, not this receptor alone: Rarefaction of sorted-subset datasets indicated incomplete sequencing despite the large sequencing depth. Sharing across several donors was observed for 4.5% to 6.5% of naive CD4, 3% to 3.5% of naive CD8, 2% to 2.5% of memory CD4, and 0.4% of memory CD8 clonotypes. Compared with non-shared clonotypes, clonotypes shared by all four sorted-subset donors had higher generation probabilities. Pairwise subsampling indicated that sequencing depth was expected to affect the degree of clonotype sharing among donors. Larger estimated clonotype richness was generally found for naive subsets than for memory subsets. Because the study included a small number of donors, the genetic and exposure-history diversity represented was limited. Sampling was restricted to blood, and TCR repertoires in tissues likely differ from the TCR repertoires found in blood.

TCR CDR3 regions were amplified from genomic DNA by multiplex PCR using the deep immunoSEQ assay. Genomic DNA extracted from each cell subset was distributed evenly over all wells of several immunoSEQ 96-well plates, and each plate served as one replicate. Each replicate PCR for sorted subsets received roughly 200 ng genomic DNA, equal to about 30,000 T cell genomes. The purified libraries were quantified using a Qubit 3.0 fluorometer, sized with a Bioanalyzer 2100, and then quantified again using the KAPA Library Quantification kit. A separate single-read 150-cycle Illumina NextSeq 550 flow cell was used to sequence each immunoSEQ 96-well plate. Regarding the original processing steps: Because only junctional sequences without quality scores were contained in the immunoSEQ output, filtering matching that applied to full-length reads could not be performed. To assign V/J genes and CDR3, sequences were annotated against IMGT germline references using PyIR, a Python wrapper for IgBLAST v1.9. Reads with weak V/J assignments (E-value above 1e-6), missing CDR3, stop codons, out-of-frame junctions, or ambiguous translated residues were removed. V3J clonotypes were defined as sequences sharing an identical inferred V gene, J gene, and CDR3 amino acid sequence. To compute the percentage overlap between repertoires, the number of shared unique clonotypes was divided by the size of the smaller repertoire. RTK rarefaction, the Chao1 estimator, and Recon v2.1 estimates of unobserved clonotypes were used to assess repertoire richness. For all TCRbeta clonotypes obtained by the gDNA method from a handful of donors, generation probabilities were computed with OLGA. The immuneACCESS repertoire file appears here via TCRdb, limited to in-frame rearrangements. These files lack a portion of the clones; in checked studies, under half of the deficit traces to unresolved V genes, and the cause of the others is not known. V and J calls and clone size are those listed in that table; D and trimming were worked out from the DNA. The sample table contains approximately 87,000 clones; only one count was recorded for around 57% of them. About 51% of the sample rests with the top ten.

The germline V gene sets CDR1 to SNHLY and CDR2 to FYNNEI. V drops 6 bases and J drops 0 bases, leaving 9 bases in between. From the cysteine through the phenylalanine, the CDR3 covers 14 amino acids. Of the read, only the CDR3 DNA is kept; its 42 bases are in frame from base 1. The donors were healthy, HIV-negative adults with no recently reported acute infections or vaccinations. Every donor was a Caucasian adult residing in Nashville, Tennessee, USA. CD8 memory samples combined magnetically selected CD45RO+ cells with CCR7-negative CD45RA+ effector memory (TemRA) cells. After blood collection by leukapheresis, PBMCs were isolated using Ficoll-Histopaque density gradient centrifugation and then cryopreserved in the vapor phase of liquid nitrogen. Analytical flow cytometry was used to check the purity and quantity of each magnetically sorted T cell population. From each sorted fraction, genomic DNA was isolated and quantified by UV absorbance on a Nanodrop 2000c.

This clone was recorded once. The antigen it recognizes is unknown. No much larger clonotype is one base removed from it; base qualities were not supplied. Support from one read is weak. The sample taken for sequencing was memory CD8+ T cells sorted from blood. Explained via the paper, the cell subset or site label denotes: CD45RO+ cells pooled with CCR7-negative TemRA cells. The sequence was collected from a man under 40 in good health. The V and J genes are TRBV2 and TRBJ1-5; TRBD1 is a possible D gene, resting on 5 matching bases. The nucleotide sequence is given as TGTGCCAGCAGCCGACAGTATAGCAATCAGCCCCAGCATTTT. It specifies CASSRQYSNQPQHF.